This T cell receptor (beta chain) was sequenced for a study of blood T cell repertoires in COVID-19. Study overall: The United States, Italy and Spain were the sources of the acute and convalescent COVID-19 samples. PBMCs, B-cell-depleted T cells, or T cells provided the cDNA or gDNA that made up the material.

Germline assignment: CDR1 ENHRY and CDR2 SYGVKD. J was trimmed by 4 bases and V by 10 bases; bases with no gene match: 5. This CDR3 is 12 amino acids long. As processed by the authors: How many nucleated cells were present was estimated from reference gene primer amplification. Sequencing was performed with immunoSEQ multiplex PCR; in TCRdb, only in-frame clones are kept and a portion is missing. Clone size and the V and J calls come from that table; the DNA yielded D and trimming. The sample includes 95,000 to 150,000 clones, roughly 78% of them seen just once. What was sequenced was peripheral blood. The V call is TRBV10-3, the J call TRBJ2-5; 8 bases are a match to TRBD2. The source of this sequence is a man aged 55 to 70 with active or convalescent COVID-19. The DNA for the CDR3 is TGTGCCAGTAGCGGGATGGGAGAGACCCAGTACTTC. Its translation: CASSGMGETQYF.